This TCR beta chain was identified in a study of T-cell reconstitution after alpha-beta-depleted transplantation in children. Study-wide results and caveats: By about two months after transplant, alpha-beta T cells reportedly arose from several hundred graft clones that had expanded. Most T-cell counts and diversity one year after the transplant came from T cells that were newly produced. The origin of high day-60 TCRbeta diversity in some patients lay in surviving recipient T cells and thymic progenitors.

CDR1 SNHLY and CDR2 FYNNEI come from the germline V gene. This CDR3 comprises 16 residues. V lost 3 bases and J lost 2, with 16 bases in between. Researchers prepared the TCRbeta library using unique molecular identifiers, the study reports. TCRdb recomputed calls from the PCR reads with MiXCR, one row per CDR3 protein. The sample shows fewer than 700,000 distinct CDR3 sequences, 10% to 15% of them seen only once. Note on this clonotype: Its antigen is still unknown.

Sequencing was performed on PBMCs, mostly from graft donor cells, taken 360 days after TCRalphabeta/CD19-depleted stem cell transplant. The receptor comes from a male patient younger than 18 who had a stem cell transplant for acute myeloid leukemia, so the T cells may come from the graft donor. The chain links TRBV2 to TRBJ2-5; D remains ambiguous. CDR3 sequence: CASSDIQLGLQETQYF. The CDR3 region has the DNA TGTGCCAGCAGTGATATTCAATTGGGCCTACAAGAGACCCAGTACTTC.